Listed below are T cell receptor beta chains from one sample, sequenced in a study of early T cells in non-severe SARS-CoV-2 infection. TCRdb re-called the 5' RACE reads through MiXCR, storing one row per CDR3 protein. The data show 80,000 to 95,000 distinct CDR3 sequences, with approximately 17% seen just once and 4.5% to 6.5% held by the top ten. The sample consisted of whole blood, taken at baseline. These receptors all stem from an adult who was a healthcare worker with PCR-confirmed SARS-CoV-2 infection or an uninfected control (not recorded which). Both conserved end residues are part of each CDR3. D genes are given only for firm matches. The size field is filled for only some rows; it gives once, few, many or a size class.

j_gene	abundance	v_gene	d_gene	CDR3aa	CDR3nt
TRBJ2-3	NA	TRBV7-8	TRBD2	CASSLAQLAGDEDTQYF	TGTGCCAGCAGCTTAGCGCAACTAGCGGGAGACGAGGATACGCAGTATTTT
TRBJ2-1	many	TRBV6-5	TRBD2	CASSYSSGGSSYNEQFF	TGTGCCAGCAGTTACTCGTCAGGCGGGAGCTCCTACAATGAGCAGTTCTTC
TRBJ2-7	few	TRBV7-2	NA	CASSLAEISGVEQYF	TGTGCCAGCAGCTTAGCCGAGATAAGTGGTGTCGAGCAGTACTTC
TRBJ2-1	NA	TRBV20-1	NA	CSSEFRAKPANEQFF	TGCAGTTCAGAATTCCGGGCAAAGCCTGCGAATGAGCAGTTCTTC
TRBJ2-4	NA	TRBV6-6	TRBD2	CAIGAGGDIQYF	TGTGCCATAGGAGCGGGAGGGGACATTCAGTACTTC
TRBJ2-1	few	TRBV13	NA	CASSSTTNEQFF	TGTGCCAGCAGCTCCACTACCAATGAGCAGTTCTTC
TRBJ1-2	few	TRBV7-2	NA	CASSQNYGYTF	TGTGCCAGCAGCCAAAATTATGGCTACACCTTC
TRBJ1-1	many	TRBV4-3	TRBD1	CASSQEGGGGYGTEAFF	TGCGCCAGCAGCCAAGAAGGTGGAGGGGGCTATGGCACTGAAGCTTTCTTT
TRBJ2-2	NA	TRBV7-2	TRBD2	CASSLGLASGELFF	TGTGCCAGCAGCCTGGGACTAGCCTCCGGGGAGCTGTTTTTT
TRBJ2-6	NA	TRBV14	NA	CASSPQRAGANVLTF	TGTGCCAGCAGCCCCCAGCGGGCCGGGGCCAACGTCCTGACTTTC
TRBJ2-2	many	TRBV7-9	NA	CASSSRPANTGELFF	TGTGCCAGCAGTTCCCGTCCCGCGAACACCGGGGAGCTGTTTTTT
TRBJ2-3	many	TRBV6-6	TRBD2	CATLEREVTDTQYF	TGTGCCACCCTTGAGCGGGAGGTAACAGATACGCAGTATTTT
TRBJ2-7	few	TRBV5-1	TRBD2	CASSPELAGAAYEQYF	TGCGCCAGCAGCCCGGAACTAGCGGGAGCGGCCTACGAGCAGTACTTC
TRBJ2-1	NA	TRBV5-4	NA	CASSLVRDPYNEQFF	TGTGCCAGCAGCTTGGTCAGGGACCCCTACAATGAGCAGTTCTTC
TRBJ2-7	NA	TRBV7-9	NA	CASTYLGEQYF	TGTGCCAGCACCTACTTGGGGGAGCAGTACTTC
TRBJ1-6	many	TRBV4-3	NA	CASSQDRAGSLTYSPLHF	TGCGCCAGCAGCCAAGATCGGGCAGGCTCCCTAACCTATTCACCCCTCCACTTT